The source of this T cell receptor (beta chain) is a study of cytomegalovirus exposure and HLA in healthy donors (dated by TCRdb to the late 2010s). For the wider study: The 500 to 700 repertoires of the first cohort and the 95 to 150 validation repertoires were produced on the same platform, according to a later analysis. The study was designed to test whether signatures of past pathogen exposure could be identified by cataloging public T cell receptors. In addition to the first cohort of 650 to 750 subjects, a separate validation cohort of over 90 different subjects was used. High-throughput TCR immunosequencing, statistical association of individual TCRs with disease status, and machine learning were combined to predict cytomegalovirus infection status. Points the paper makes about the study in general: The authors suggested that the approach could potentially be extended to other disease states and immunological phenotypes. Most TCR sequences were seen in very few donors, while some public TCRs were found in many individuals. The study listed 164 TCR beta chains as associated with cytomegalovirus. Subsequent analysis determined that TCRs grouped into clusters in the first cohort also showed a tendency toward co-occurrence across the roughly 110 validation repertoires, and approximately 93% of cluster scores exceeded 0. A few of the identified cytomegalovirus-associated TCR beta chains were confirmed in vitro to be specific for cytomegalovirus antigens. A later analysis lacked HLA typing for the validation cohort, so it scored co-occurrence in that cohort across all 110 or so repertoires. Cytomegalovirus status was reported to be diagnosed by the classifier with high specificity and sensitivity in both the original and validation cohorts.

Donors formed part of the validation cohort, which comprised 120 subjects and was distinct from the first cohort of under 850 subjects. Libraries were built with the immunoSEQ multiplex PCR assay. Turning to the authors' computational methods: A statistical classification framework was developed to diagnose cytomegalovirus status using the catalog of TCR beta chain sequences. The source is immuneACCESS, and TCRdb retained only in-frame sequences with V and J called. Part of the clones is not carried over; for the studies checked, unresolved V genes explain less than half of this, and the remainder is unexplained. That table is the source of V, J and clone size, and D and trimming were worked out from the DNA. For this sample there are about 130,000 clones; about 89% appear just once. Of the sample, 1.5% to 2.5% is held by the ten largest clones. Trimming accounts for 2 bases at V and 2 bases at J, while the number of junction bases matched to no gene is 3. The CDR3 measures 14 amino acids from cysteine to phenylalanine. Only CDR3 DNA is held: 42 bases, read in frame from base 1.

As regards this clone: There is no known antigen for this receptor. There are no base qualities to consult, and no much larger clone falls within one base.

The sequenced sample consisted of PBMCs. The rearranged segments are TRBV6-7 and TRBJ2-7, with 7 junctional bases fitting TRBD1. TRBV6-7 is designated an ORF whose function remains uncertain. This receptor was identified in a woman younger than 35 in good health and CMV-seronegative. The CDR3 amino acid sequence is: CASSYDRETYEQYF. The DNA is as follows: TGTGCCAGCAGTTACGACAGGGAAACCTACGAGCAGTACTTC.